The rows below give T cell receptor beta chains drawn from one sample of a study of response to subunit inactivated influenza vaccine. TCRdb processed the RT-PCR reads anew with MiXCR; each CDR3 protein has one entry. The sample records about 570,000 distinct CDR3 sequences, around 11% being singletons. Separately, the same data were catalogued under a study of T cells expressing NK-cell markers.

The sample here was PBMCs from blood, taken on the day of vaccination. All receptors derive from a man aged 45-65 years who received an inactivated influenza vaccine. Both conserved end residues are part of each CDR3. The D gene is left open where the match is weak. The size entry is marked missing in some rows and otherwise reads once, few, many or a size class.

cdr3_aa: CASNLPPPGGNTGELFF; cdr3_nt: TGTGCCAGCAACCTCCCCCCGCCAGGGGGGAACACCGGGGAGCTGTTTTTT; v_call: TRBV12-3/TRBV12-4; d_call: TRBD1; clone_size: NA; j_call: TRBJ2-2
cdr3_aa: CASSQDPNSPLHF; cdr3_nt: TGTGCCAGCAGCCAAGATCCAAATTCACCCCTCCACTTT; v_call: TRBV3-1; d_call: NA; clone_size: NA; j_call: TRBJ1-6
cdr3_aa: CATSRETGGLDEQYF; cdr3_nt: TGTGCCACCAGCAGAGAGACAGGGGGTTTGGACGAGCAGTACTTC; v_call: TRBV15; d_call: TRBD1; clone_size: NA; j_call: TRBJ2-7
cdr3_aa: CAWKYTGELFF; cdr3_nt: TGTGCCTGGAAGTACACCGGGGAGCTGTTTTTT; v_call: TRBV30; d_call: NA; clone_size: few; j_call: TRBJ2-2
cdr3_aa: CASSYAAALVNYGYTF; cdr3_nt: TGTGCCAGCAGTTACGCGGCAGCCTTAGTGAACTATGGCTACACCTTC; v_call: TRBV6-2/TRBV6-3; d_call: NA; clone_size: few; j_call: TRBJ1-2
cdr3_aa: CASSELQPGEYF; cdr3_nt: TGTGCCAGCAGTGAACTCCAACCCGGGGAGTACTTC; v_call: TRBV2; d_call: NA; clone_size: few; j_call: TRBJ2-7
cdr3_aa: CASSVGPTSNSPLHF; cdr3_nt: TGTGCCAGCAGCGTAGGACCAACATCTAATTCACCCCTCCACTTT; v_call: TRBV9; d_call: NA; clone_size: few; j_call: TRBJ1-6
cdr3_aa: CASRGQGAVNYGYTF; cdr3_nt: TGTGCTTCAAGGGGACAGGGGGCTGTTAACTATGGCTACACCTTC; v_call: TRBV27; d_call: TRBD1; clone_size: many; j_call: TRBJ1-2
cdr3_aa: CASSYSSGTQYF; cdr3_nt: TGTGCCAGCAGTTACTCTAGCGGGACGCAGTATTTT; v_call: TRBV6-5; d_call: TRBD2; clone_size: few; j_call: TRBJ2-3
cdr3_aa: CASSQVRGVVKTQYF; cdr3_nt: TGCGCCAGCAGCCAAGTACGAGGGGTCGTAAAGACCCAGTACTTC; v_call: TRBV4-1; d_call: NA; clone_size: few; j_call: TRBJ2-5
cdr3_aa: CASRYAGLGGGTQYF; cdr3_nt: TGTGCCAGCAGATACGCGGGACTAGGGGGAGGAACCCAGTACTTC; v_call: TRBV6-5; d_call: TRBD2; clone_size: NA; j_call: TRBJ2-5
cdr3_aa: CSAPPLDRGFYEQYF; cdr3_nt: TGCAGTGCCCCCCCCCTGGACAGGGGGTTCTACGAGCAGTACTTC; v_call: TRBV20-1; d_call: TRBD1; clone_size: few; j_call: TRBJ2-7
cdr3_aa: CASSLALGQGLNEQFF; cdr3_nt: TGCGCCAGCAGCTTGGCCTTAGGTCAGGGGTTGAATGAGCAGTTCTTC; v_call: TRBV5-1; d_call: NA; clone_size: NA; j_call: TRBJ2-1
cdr3_aa: CASSLVQGNNEQFF; cdr3_nt: TGCGCCAGCAGCTTGGTGCAAGGCAACAATGAGCAGTTCTTC; v_call: TRBV5-1; d_call: NA; clone_size: many; j_call: TRBJ2-1
cdr3_aa: CSASDTGYEQYF; cdr3_nt: TGCAGTGCTAGCGATACTGGCTACGAGCAGTACTTC; v_call: TRBV20-1; d_call: NA; clone_size: few; j_call: TRBJ2-7
cdr3_aa: CATTVDSSYNEQFF; cdr3_nt: TGTGCCACCACCGTAGATAGCTCCTACAATGAGCAGTTCTTC; v_call: TRBV15; d_call: NA; clone_size: few; j_call: TRBJ2-1
cdr3_aa: CASSLVRDRGQETQYF; cdr3_nt: TGTGCCAGCAGCTTAGTCCGGGACAGGGGACAGGAGACCCAGTACTTC; v_call: TRBV11-2; d_call: TRBD1; clone_size: NA; j_call: TRBJ2-5
cdr3_aa: CSARVNSVHEQYF; cdr3_nt: TGCAGTGCTAGAGTTAATAGCGTCCACGAGCAGTACTTC; v_call: TRBV20-1; d_call: NA; clone_size: NA; j_call: TRBJ2-7
cdr3_aa: CASSHARRPIPNTEAFF; cdr3_nt: TGTGCCAGCAGCCATGCGCGGCGACCCATACCGAACACTGAAGCTTTCTTT; v_call: TRBV6-2/TRBV6-3; d_call: NA; clone_size: few; j_call: TRBJ1-1
cdr3_aa: CASSLLGISSYNEQFF; cdr3_nt: TGTGCCAGCAGCTTACTGGGGATCAGCTCCTACAATGAGCAGTTCTTC; v_call: TRBV11-2; d_call: NA; clone_size: NA; j_call: TRBJ2-1
cdr3_aa: CSGKAQESNYGYTF; cdr3_nt: TGCAGTGGTAAAGCACAGGAGAGCAACTATGGCTACACCTTC; v_call: TRBV20-1; d_call: NA; clone_size: NA; j_call: TRBJ1-2
cdr3_aa: CASSLVPSGSVKETQYF; cdr3_nt: TGTGCCAGCAGCTTAGTTCCTAGCGGGAGTGTGAAAGAGACCCAGTACTTC; v_call: TRBV7-8; d_call: TRBD2; clone_size: many; j_call: TRBJ2-5
cdr3_aa: CSAQFKNYEQYF; cdr3_nt: TGCAGTGCCCAATTCAAGAACTACGAGCAGTACTTC; v_call: TRBV20-1; d_call: NA; clone_size: many; j_call: TRBJ2-7
cdr3_aa: CSARNSGEIEQFF; cdr3_nt: TGCAGTGCTAGGAATAGCGGGGAGATTGAGCAGTTCTTC; v_call: TRBV20-1; d_call: TRBD2; clone_size: few; j_call: TRBJ2-1
cdr3_aa: CASSPQGARSEKLFF; cdr3_nt: TGCGCCAGCAGCCCACAGGGAGCCCGGAGCGAAAAACTGTTTTTT; v_call: TRBV4-1; d_call: NA; clone_size: few; j_call: TRBJ1-4
cdr3_aa: CASSLGLADYTGELFF; cdr3_nt: TGTGCCAGCAGCTTGGGGCTAGCGGATTACACCGGGGAGCTGTTTTTT; v_call: TRBV5-5; d_call: TRBD2; clone_size: few; j_call: TRBJ2-2